Listed here are 5 T cell receptor beta chains from one sample, sequenced in a study of cytomegalovirus exposure and HLA in healthy donors (dated by TCRdb to 2016 to 2017). The library relied on the immunoSEQ multiplex PCR assay. Held by TCRdb, this immuneACCESS table contains in-frame sequences only and omits some clones. Under half of the omission traces to an unresolved V gene where checked; the cause of the rest is unknown. Counted in this sample were around 49,000 clones; about 90% of them appeared once. The top ten constitute under 1.5% of the sample. Material for sequencing was PBMCs. The origin of the receptors is a young man in good health and CMV-seronegative.

The chain joins TRBV19 to TRBJ1-2, with D possibly TRBD1 on 6 matching bases. This CDR3 comprises 14 residues. V was trimmed by 5 bases and J by 4 bases, leaving 14 bases between them. Per germline, CDR1 LNHDA and CDR2 SQIVND (reference sequence). The CDR3 sequence: CASSPTRGLYGYTF. As DNA, the CDR3 is TGTGCCAGTAGTCCCACGCGGGGGCTCTATGGCTACACCTTC.

The chain uses TRBV7-9 and TRBJ2-5; 12 bases fit TRBD2. The CDR3 sequence is 19 residues long. CDR1 is SEHNR and CDR2 is FQNEAQ in the germline V gene (reference sequence). With 3 bases clipped from V and 0 bases from J, the junction kept 11 bases outside the gene matches. CDR3 coding DNA: TGTGCCAGCAGCTTTCAGCAGACTAGCGGGAGCCTGTACCAAGAGACCCAGTACTTC. It is translated as CASSFQQTSGSLYQETQYF.

Only a few counts were recorded for this clone. The chain links TRBV6-4 to TRBJ2-1; 10 nucleotides align to TRBD2. Germline CDR1 and CDR2: MRHNA and SNTAGT. V lost 2 bases and J lost 9; bases outside the gene matches: 7. This CDR3 contains 15 residues. The CDR3 region has the DNA TGTGCCAGCAGTGACGGGCTAGCGGGAGAGAGTGAGCAGTTCTTC. Its protein product is CASSDGLAGESEQFF.

This chain uses TRBV10-3 with TRBJ2-3, with 9 bases fitting TRBD1. CDR1 is ENHRY, CDR2 SYGVKD, per germline. This CDR3 spans 16 amino acids. V lost 0 bases, J lost 4 bases, and 5 bases stayed unmatched. The chain's CDR3 is CAISESETGGADTQYF. DNA of the CDR3: TGTGCCATCAGTGAGTCGGAGACAGGGGGTGCAGATACGCAGTATTTT.

The chain uses TRBV7-9 and TRBJ1-4, with TRBD1 identical over 7 bases. CDR1 SEHNR and CDR2 FQNEAQ come from the germline V gene (reference sequence). V was pared by 3 bases and J by 3 bases, with 7 bases of the junction left unmatched. The CDR3 sequence is 16 residues long. In DNA, the CDR3 is TGTGCCAGCAGCTTGACAGGGAGAGGTTCTAATGAAAAACTGTTTTTT. This translates into CASSLTGRGSNEKLFF.